What follows are 12 T cell receptor beta chains derived from one specimen sequenced in a study of blood T cells in healthy people across ages. With a J-beta primer mix and a sample-barcoded 5' primer, a second PCR ran about 6 to 11 cycles. In TCRdb, the 5' RACE reads were re-called with MiXCR into one record per CDR3 protein. The repertoire includes fewer than 800,000 distinct CDR3 sequences, 20% to 25% of them detected once, and 9.4% sits in the top ten. The sample also formed part of further work on T cells of mothers and their children.

Sequenced material: blood. Receptors were obtained from a boy between 10 and 17 years old in good health.

This chain uses TRBV12-3 or TRBV12-4 with TRBJ2-3; 11 bases are a match to TRBD2. Trimming took 2 bases from V and 0 from J; bases not matched to a gene: 4. This CDR3 region has 17 residues. CDR3 sequence (DNA): TGTGCCAGCAGTTTAATCCTAGCGGGGGGCAGCACAGATACGCAGTATTTT. Its protein is CASSLILAGGSTDTQYF.

The chain has TRBV6-2 or TRBV6-3 and TRBJ2-5; D not certain. The DNA end lines up better with TRBJ2-7; the J call may be wrong. Germline CDR1 reads MNHEY; CDR2 reads SVGEGT. CDR3 length: 13 residues. The DNA of the CDR3 is TGTGCAGCTACAGACGCGACAACCTACGAGCAGTACTTC. It is translated as CAATDATTYEQYF.

This clonotype was recorded a few times. The chain couples TRBV5-1 to TRBJ1-2; TRBD1 agrees at 7 bases. V lost 0 bases, J lost 6 bases, and 8 bases stayed unmatched. Germline lookup yields CDR1 SGHRS and CDR2 YFSETQ. The CDR3 is 15 amino acids. As DNA, the CDR3 is TGCGCCAGCAGCTTGGAGACAGGGAGCTGGAATGGCTACACCTTC. Amino acid sequence: CASSLETGSWNGYTF.

CDR3 bases: TGCGCCAGCAGCCAAGATTTGGCCTTGATAGTCCACTACGAGCAGTACTTC. Its protein product is CASSQDLALIVHYEQYF. This rearrangement joins TRBV4-3 to TRBJ2-7; D uncertain. Germline CDR1 reads LGHNA; CDR2 reads YSLEER. Trimming shortened V by 0 bases and J by 3 bases, and 18 bases separated the two germline ends. The CDR3 loop spans 17 amino acids.

This clonotype has just a few counts. The V call is TRBV10-1, the J call TRBJ2-5; 7 bases match TRBD1. V dropped 5 bases and J dropped 5; count of bases not matched to a gene: 11. Germline V gene sequence: CDR1 WNHNN, CDR2 SYGVQD (reference sequence). This CDR3 contains 15 residues. Here the CDR3 reads CASSPGQTSFETQYF. The CDR3 coding sequence is TGCGCCAGCAGTCCGGGACAGACCTCCTTCGAGACCCAGTACTTC.

This clonotype occurred a few times. The rearrangement uses TRBV7-6 and TRBJ2-2; D unresolved. V lost 1 base to trimming and J lost 7 bases, with 7 bases between them. The CDR3 contains 13 residues. Per germline, CDR1 SGHVS and CDR2 FNYEAQ. This CDR3 reads CASSLDWVGELFF. CDR3 in DNA: TGTGCCAGCAGCTTAGATTGGGTCGGGGAGCTGTTTTTT.

The rearrangement joins TRBV13 to TRBJ1-2; possibly TRBD1 for D (6 bases). The CDR3 extends over 15 amino acids. CDR1 is PRHDT, CDR2 FYEKMQ, per germline (reference sequence). Between the trimmed V and J ends, which lost 1 base and 3 bases, there was a span of 12 bases. This chain's CDR3 is CASSLVSGGDYGYTF. The CDR3, as DNA: TGTGCCAGCAGCTTAGTTTCCGGGGGCGACTATGGCTACACCTTC.

The chain employs TRBV10-3 and TRBJ2-1; TRBD1 or TRBD2 may be the D gene (6 bases each). Germline V gene lookup returns CDR1 ENHRY and CDR2 SYGVKD. Trimming took off 7 bases at V and 7 bases at J, with 20 bases between the two ends. The CDR3 totals 15 residues. The CDR3: CAINGGASLGNEQFF. The CDR3 nucleotides read TGTGCCATCAACGGGGGCGCGAGTCTTGGTAATGAGCAGTTCTTC.

This clonotype was observed a few times. This chain uses TRBV5-5 with TRBJ2-5, with unresolved D. Germline CDR1 is SGHKS and CDR2 is YYEKEE (reference sequence). The CDR3 consists of 15 residues. Deletions cut 0 bases from V and 0 bases from J, with 9 bases between. DNA for the CDR3: TGTGCCAGCAGCTTGGTCTTGACACACCAAGAGACCCAGTACTTC. It yields the protein CASSLVLTHQETQYF. The variable domain in full, with the rest retrieved from reference TRBV5-5 and TRBJ2-5, is DAGVTQSPTHLIKTRGQQVTLRCSPISGHKSVSWYQQVLGQGPQFIFQYYEKEERGRGNFPDRFSARQFPNYSSELNVNALLLGDSALYLCASSLVLTHQETQYFGPGTRLLVL.

This clonotype came up a few times. The chain recombines TRBV2 with TRBJ1-1; D unresolved. The CDR3 loop spans 13 amino acids. Germline lookup yields CDR1 SNHLY and CDR2 FYNNEI. Trimming pared 4 bases from V and 2 bases from J, leaving 8 bases between. The CDR3 coding sequence is TGTGCCAGCAGTGGGGATCCAAACACTGAAGCTTTCTTT. The encoded protein is CASSGDPNTEAFF.

This clonotype has only a few counts. The V gene is TRBV29-1, the J gene TRBJ2-7; 13 nucleotides line up with TRBD2. Germline values: CDR1 SQVTM, CDR2 ANQGSEA. This CDR3 region has 13 residues. V dropped 7 bases and J dropped 7; count of bases not matched to a gene: 7. In nucleotides, the CDR3 is TGCAGCGCCGGACTAGCGGGAGCTAGGGAGCAGTACTTC. This gives the protein CSAGLAGAREQYF.

The J gene is TRBJ1-5, the V gene TRBV12-5, with D perhaps matching TRBD1 (5 bases). CDR1 is LGHNT and CDR2 is FRNRAP in the germline V gene. This CDR3 spans 15 amino acids. The ends were cut back, 5 bases at V and 2 bases at J, with 13 bases in the middle. CDR3 amino acids: CASGPGFMGNQPQHF. The DNA for the CDR3 is TGTGCTAGTGGTCCAGGGTTTATGGGCAATCAGCCCCAGCATTTT.